This passage covers 28 T cell receptor beta chains from one sample sequenced in a study of radiation and T cells in renal cell carcinoma. Sequencing used immunoSEQ multiplex PCR; TCRdb keeps in-frame clones, though not all of them. The table records 150,000 to 180,000 clones, approximately 90% of them present only once. Indicated time point: blood 2 weeks post-SBRT. As to treatment: 15 Gy SBRT to primary tumor, nephrectomy 4 weeks later. This material consisted of blood, taken from a patient whose treatment included radiotherapy and nephrectomy. The source of these receptors is a woman aged 50 to 65 with renal cell carcinoma.

This chain uses TRBV4-1 with TRBJ2-7; D uncertain. This CDR3 spans 17 amino acids. Germline V gene lookup returns CDR1 MGHRA and CDR2 YSYEKL. The V end lost 2 bases, the J end lost 0 bases, and 17 bases lay between the germline ends. CDR3 in DNA: TGCGCCAGCAGCCAATTCCCCACTTACATGGACTCCTACGAGCAGTACTTC. This translates into CASSQFPTYMDSYEQYF.

The chain employs TRBV11-3 and TRBJ2-1; D possibly corresponds to TRBD1 (5 bases). The V and J ends lost 4 bases and 6 bases respectively, with 7 bases between them. Germline V gene sequence: CDR1 SGHNT, CDR2 YENEEA. This CDR3 is built from 12 residues. CDR3 sequence (DNA): TGTGCCAGCAGCTGGGGCCCCAATGAGCAGTTCTTC. Translated, it gives CASSWGPNEQFF.

This chain links TRBV25-1 with TRBJ1-2; D is perhaps TRBD1 (6 bases). V lost 3 bases, J lost 4 bases, and 18 bases lay in between. CDR1 and CDR2 (germline): MGHDK, SYGVNS. The CDR3 covers 16 residues. CDR3 nucleotide sequence: TGTGCCAGCAGTGACTTGGGAGGGGGAGAGGGCTATGGCTACACCTTC. It translates to CASSDLGGGEGYGYTF.

This chain connects TRBV7-8 to TRBJ1-5, with D possibly being TRBD1 (5 bases). Germline values: CDR1 SGHVS, CDR2 FQNEAQ. V lost 1 base and J lost 0, with 10 bases in between. This CDR3 region has 16 residues. The CDR3 coding sequence is TGTGCCAGCAGCTTAGGACAGCCCTATAGCAATCAGCCCCAGCATTTT. It encodes CASSLGQPYSNQPQHF.

V usage is TRBV30 and J usage is TRBJ1-6; 8 positions agree with TRBD1. This CDR3 has 13 amino acids. Trimming cost V 7 bases and J 10 bases; bases outside gene matches: 9. Germline V gene sequence: CDR1 GTSNPN, CDR2 SVGIG (reference sequence). In DNA, the CDR3 is TGTGCCTCCAGTGACAGGGGATCCTCACCCCTCCACTTT. Encoded protein: CASSDRGSSPLHF.

This clone was counted a few times. The CDR3 here is CASSQVAVNSPLHF. The CDR3 region has the DNA TGTGCCAGCAGTCAGGTGGCAGTAAATTCACCCCTCCACTTT. The rearrangement joins TRBV6-1 to TRBJ1-6; D remains unclear. V was trimmed by 5 bases and J by 7 bases, leaving 12 bases between them. The length of the CDR3 is 14 residues. Germline V gene sequence: CDR1 MNHNS, CDR2 SASEGT.

V is TRBV7-8 and J is TRBJ1-5; tentatively, D is TRBD1 (5 bases). V was pared by 2 bases and J by 2 bases, with 13 bases between. The CDR3 sequence is 16 residues long. From germline, CDR1 is SGHVS and CDR2 FQNEAQ. The CDR3 region has the DNA TGTGCCAGCAGCTTATCCGGGACCCTGGGCAATCAGCCCCAGCATTTT. Its protein product is CASSLSGTLGNQPQHF.

The rearrangement links TRBV6-5 to TRBJ2-1, with TRBD2 matching over 8 bases. V dropped 1 base and J dropped 8; count of bases not matched to a gene: 10. The CDR3 consists of 16 residues. Germline V gene sequence: CDR1 MNHEY, CDR2 SVGAGI. CDR3 sequence (DNA): TGTGCCAGCAGTTACTTGGGGACTAGGATCTCCGATGAGCAGTTCTTC. Protein: CASSYLGTRISDEQFF.

V usage is TRBV19 and J usage is TRBJ2-2; 7 nucleotides agree with TRBD1. Unmatched junction bases numbered 12, after V lost 7 bases and J lost 4 bases. This CDR3 comprises 16 residues. Germline V gene data show CDR1 as LNHDA and CDR2 as SQIVND (reference sequence). The CDR3 DNA reads as TGTGCCAGTATCGACAGGGAGAAGGTGCCCACCGGGGAGCTGTTTTTT. It encodes CASIDREKVPTGELFF.

This chain links TRBV29-1 with TRBJ1-1, with 7 bases aligning to TRBD1. Germline V lookup: CDR1 SQVTM, CDR2 ANQGSEA. The CDR3 loop spans 15 amino acids. J gave up 1 base and V 4 bases, and 9 bases lay outside the gene matches. The CDR3: CSVVMGQLKNTEAFF. As DNA, the CDR3 is TGCAGCGTTGTAATGGGACAGCTCAAGAACACTGAAGCTTTCTTT.

J is TRBJ2-1 and V is TRBV30; the match to TRBD2 covers 7 bases. The CDR3 length is 14 residues. Germline lookup yields CDR1 GTSNPN and CDR2 SVGIG (reference sequence). V gave up 5 bases and J gave up 2 bases; unmatched junction bases: 6. The CDR3 coding sequence is TGTGCCTGGCAAAGCGGGGCAACCTACAATGAGCAGTTCTTC. Protein: CAWQSGATYNEQFF.

The rearrangement uses TRBV6-5 and TRBJ1-5; D is undetermined. V lost 6 bases, J lost 7 bases, and 13 bases lay in between. Germline V CDR1 and CDR2: MNHEY, SVGAGI. CDR3 length equals 13 residues. CDR3 in DNA: TGTGCCAGCAGACCCTACGGGAGGCAGCCCCAGCATTTT. Translation gives CASRPYGRQPQHF.

As regards this clone: In the same sample, other DNA sequences code for this CDR3. The chain recombines TRBV5-1 with TRBJ1-5, with a tentative D call TRBD1 (6 bases). The CDR3 spans 13 residues. Trimming took 2 bases from V and 5 from J, leaving 8 bases between them. Germline V gene data show CDR1 as SGHRS and CDR2 as YFSETQ. CDR3 loop: CASSFGGDQPQHF. The CDR3 DNA reads as TGCGCCAGCAGCTTCGGGGGCGATCAGCCCCAGCATTTT.

The genes are TRBV5-6 and TRBJ1-1, with D maybe TRBD1 (5 bases). Trimming removed 2 bases at V and 2 bases at J, with 13 bases between. This CDR3 region has 15 residues. CDR1 is SGHDT and CDR2 is YYEEEE in the germline V gene. CDR3 residues: CASSFSGPHNTEAFF. CDR3 DNA sequence: TGTGCCAGCAGCTTTTCGGGACCTCATAACACTGAAGCTTTCTTT.

The chain employs TRBV15 and TRBJ1-3; D uncertain. V was pared by 1 base and J by 0 bases, with 7 bases between. The germline V gene encodes CDR1 LNHNV and CDR2 YYDKDF (reference sequence). The CDR3 has 15 amino acids. The CDR3, as DNA: TGTGCCACCAGCAGAGCGGATCGCTCTGGAAACACCATATATTTT. Translating gives CATSRADRSGNTIYF. The variable domain in full, completed from reference TRBV15 and TRBJ1-3, reads DAMVIQNPRYQVTQFGKPVTLSCSQTLNHNVMYWYQQKSSQAPKLLFHYYDKDFNNEADTPDNFQSRRPNTSFCFLDIRSPGLGDTAMYLCATSRADRSGNTIYFGEGSWLTVV.

The chain links TRBV6-4 to TRBJ1-1; TRBD1 agrees at 7 bases. Germline-derived CDR1 and CDR2 are MRHNA and SNTAGT. The CDR3 sequence is 15 residues long. V trimming: 11 bases; J trimming: 0 bases; junction bases outside the gene matches: 12. CDR3 loop: CAGHRGMGMNTEAFF. For the CDR3, the DNA is TGTGCCGGGCACAGGGGAATGGGGATGAACACTGAAGCTTTCTTT.

This sequence joins TRBV19 and TRBJ2-2; maybe TRBD2 (5 bases). CDR1 and CDR2 (germline): LNHDA, SQIVND (reference sequence). V was cut by 9 bases and J by 4 bases, with 12 bases left in between. The CDR3 runs to 13 residues. CDR3 region: CASRRLGTGELFF. CDR3 bases: TGTGCCAGCAGGAGGCTGGGCACCGGGGAGCTGTTTTTT.

This chain links TRBV11-2 with TRBJ1-3; no definite D call. CDR3 length equals 14 residues. Trimming took 5 bases from V and 0 from J, leaving 8 bases between them. Germline V gene data show CDR1 as SGHAT and CDR2 as FQNNGV. CDR3 protein: CASSRDYSGNTIYF. The CDR3 region has the DNA TGTGCCAGCAGCCGAGACTACTCTGGAAACACCATATATTTT.

In the case of this clone: Within the sample, other DNA sequences also encode this same CDR3. V is TRBV7-2 and J is TRBJ2-1; D is ambiguous. The germline V and J ends were trimmed by 4 bases and 4 bases, with 8 bases remaining between them. In germline, CDR1 is SGHTA, CDR2 FQGNSA. The CDR3 loop spans 13 amino acids. CDR3 DNA sequence: TGTGCCAGCAGCTCAACGGGTTACAATGAGCAGTTCTTC. Protein product: CASSSTGYNEQFF. The full variable domain, with the rest looked up from reference TRBV7-2 and TRBJ2-1, is GAGVSQSPSNKVTEKGKDVELRCDPISGHTALYWYRQSLGQGLEFLIYFQGNSAPDKSGLPSDRFSAERTGGSVSTLTIQRTQQEDSAVYLCASSSTGYNEQFFGPGTRLTVL.

CDR3 region: CASSMNSGTGGNQPQHF. The DNA for the CDR3 is TGTGCCAGTAGTATGAACTCCGGGACAGGTGGCAATCAGCCCCAGCATTTT. V gene TRBV19 combines with J gene TRBJ1-5, with TRBD1 matching 8 bases. The V and J ends lost 3 bases and 2 bases, in that order; junction bases with no gene match: 9. This CDR3 is 17 amino acids long. Germline CDR1 is LNHDA and CDR2 is SQIVND (reference sequence).

The chain combines TRBV12-5 with TRBJ2-5; 9 bases fit TRBD1. Germline CDR1 reads LGHNT; CDR2 reads FRNRAP. The ends lost 5 bases at V and 1 base at J; junction bases unmatched: 8. CDR3 length: 16 residues. The DNA of the CDR3 is TGTGCTAGTGGTCCCGGACAGGGGTCATCCCAAGAGACCCAGTACTTC. Protein product: CASGPGQGSSQETQYF.

This chain joins TRBV10-3 and TRBJ1-2; the D is unclear. This CDR3 is built from 14 residues. Trimming stripped 3 bases from V and 4 bases from J, with 12 bases between. Per the germline V gene, CDR1 is ENHRY and CDR2 is SYGVKD. CDR3 protein: CAISDGPGLYGYTF. CDR3 DNA sequence: TGTGCCATCAGTGATGGCCCCGGGCTCTATGGCTACACCTTC.

This chain connects TRBV7-2 to TRBJ1-2; 8 bases map to TRBD1. The junction had 2 bases not matched to a gene; V was cut back by 0 bases and J by 2 bases. The CDR3 spans 15 residues. The germline gives CDR1 SGHTA, CDR2 FQGNSA. As DNA, the CDR3 is TGTGCCAGCAGCTTAGCGACAGGGGTAAACTATGGCTACACCTTC. It translates to CASSLATGVNYGYTF.

V and J are TRBV5-4 and TRBJ1-2; unclear D gene. V lost 4 bases and J 0 bases, leaving 16 bases between the germline ends. Germline-derived CDR1 and CDR2 are SGHNT and YYREEE (reference sequence). The CDR3 is 16 amino acids. The CDR3 bases are TGTGCCAGCAGCCTATGGACCCTAGTCTCTAACTATGGCTACACCTTC. Translated, it gives CASSLWTLVSNYGYTF. Drawing the rest from reference TRBV5-4 and TRBJ1-2, the complete variable domain is ETGVTQSPTHLIKTRGQQVTLRCSSQSGHNTVSWYQQALGQGPQFIFQYYREEENGRGNFPPRFSGLQFPNYSSELNVNALELDDSALYLCASSLWTLVSNYGYTFGSGTRLTVV.

The chain couples TRBV18 to TRBJ2-1; possibly TRBD2 for D (7 bases). V lost 3 bases to trimming and J lost 3 bases, with 24 bases between them. Germline V lookup: CDR1 KGHSH, CDR2 LQKENI. CDR3 length equals 19 residues. This CDR3 reads CASSPMRQAGAFGYNEQFF. CDR3 coding DNA: TGTGCCAGCTCACCTATGAGACAGGCGGGGGCCTTCGGCTACAATGAGCAGTTCTTC.

V is TRBV6-6 and J is TRBJ1-5, with unresolved D. The CDR3 runs 14 residues. The V and J ends lost 6 bases and 0 bases respectively, with 9 bases between them. Germline V gene sequence: CDR1 MNHNY, CDR2 SVGAGI (reference sequence). In DNA form, the CDR3 reads TGTGCCAGCAGCCCTGACACTAGCAATCAGCCCCAGCATTTT. Translating it yields CASSPDTSNQPQHF.

The V call is TRBV6-6, the J call TRBJ1-4; D gene uncertain. CDR3 length: 13 residues. Trimming stripped 7 bases from V and 8 bases from J, with 14 bases between. The germline V gene encodes CDR1 MNHNY and CDR2 SVGAGI (reference sequence). Written as DNA, the CDR3 is TGTGCCAGCAATTGGGTCCCTCGAGAAAAACTGTTTTTT. Translated: CASNWVPREKLFF.

The chain employs TRBV28 and TRBJ1-4; a weak D match, TRBD1 (5 bases). This CDR3 contains 13 residues. The V gene lost 6 bases and the J gene lost 7 bases, with 12 bases spanning the gap. The V gene's germline CDR1 is MDHEN and CDR2 SYDVKM. The CDR3 loop reads CASRGGSSEKLFF. CDR3 nucleotide sequence: TGTGCCAGCAGGGGGGGGTCGAGTGAAAAACTGTTTTTT.